This T cell receptor beta chain was sequenced during a study of human T cells and chemical hapten exposure. The overall study: A patient group, mainly female, showed alopecia areata, totalis or universalis.

At least ten counts were recorded for this clonotype. Time point indicated: pre-sensitization, week 0. The treatment is: therapeutic diphenylcyclopropenone sensitization with weekly scalp DPC. This CDR3 comprises 11 residues. Trimming removed 7 bases from V and 0 bases from J, with 3 bases in between. Germline V gene data show CDR1 as SNHLY and CDR2 as FYNNEI. The library labeled individual cDNA molecules by adding unique molecular identifiers to them. TCRdb redid the calling of the RACE reads with MiXCR, one entry per CDR3 protein. The table lists about 98,000 distinct CDR3 sequences, under 14% of them singletons, with about 3.1% in the top ten.

The origin of this receptor is a woman in her fifties or sixties with alopecia areata. Some clones in this sample may be carry-over from other donors' samples. The rearrangement links TRBV2 to TRBJ1-1; D gene ambiguous. The sample here was whole blood, taken in connection with sensitization to the hapten diphenylcyclopropenone (DPC). The CDR3 spells CASTLNTEAFF. DNA of the CDR3: TGTGCCAGCACCCTGAACACTGAAGCTTTCTTT.